The 14 T cell receptor beta chains in this list originate from one sample, sequenced in a study of identifying expanded T cells in peripheral blood. TCRdb's table, derived via immunoSEQ multiplex PCR, lists solely in-frame clones and lacks some. The sample contains about 91,000 clones, about 88% of which appear only once. Sample: blood. All receptors derive from a person between 18 and 70 years old in good health.

This rearrangement joins TRBV9 to TRBJ2-2; D not resolved. V shed 2 bases and J shed 4 bases, with 12 bases lying between them. In germline, CDR1 is SGDLS, CDR2 YYNGEE. The CDR3 extends over 15 amino acids. The CDR3 loop is CASSVAPTLTGELFF. The CDR3 DNA sequence: TGTGCCAGCAGCGTCGCGCCGACTCTCACCGGGGAGCTGTTTTTT.

V usage is TRBV5-1 and J usage is TRBJ2-3, with D maybe TRBD1 (5 bases). Germline V gene lookup returns CDR1 SGHRS and CDR2 YFSETQ. The CDR3 is 16 amino acids. V was clipped by 0 bases and J by 5 bases, with 16 bases between them. CDR3 DNA sequence: TGCGCCAGCAGCTTGGGGGGCGGCAGGGCTGGAGATACGCAGTATTTT. Encoded protein: CASSLGGGRAGDTQYF.

The chain has TRBV7-9 and TRBJ2-7, with TRBD2 matching over 15 bases. With 6 bases clipped from V and 3 bases from J, the junction kept 6 bases outside the gene matches. This CDR3 is 16 amino acids long. Germline lookup yields CDR1 SEHNR and CDR2 FQNEAQ (reference sequence). CDR3 loop: CASRSGLAGGFYEQYF. The CDR3 DNA reads TGTGCCAGCAGGTCGGGACTAGCGGGAGGTTTCTACGAGCAGTACTTC.

This sequence joins TRBV7-9 and TRBJ1-4; 8 bases agree with TRBD1. The CDR3 spans 16 residues. From germline, CDR1 is SEHNR and CDR2 FQNEAQ (reference sequence). Trimming removed 5 bases from V and 2 bases from J; junction bases left unmatched: 7. The CDR3 nucleotides are TGTGCCAGCAGCCCTGACAGGGGACGTACTAATGAAAAACTGTTTTTT. Protein: CASSPDRGRTNEKLFF.

The chain employs TRBV20-1 and TRBJ1-1, with D perhaps TRBD1 (5 bases). This CDR3 has 11 residues. Germline V lookup: CDR1 DFQATT, CDR2 SNEGSKA (reference sequence). In DNA, the CDR3 is TGCAGCCATGGACAGAACACTGAAGCTTTCTTT. It specifies CSHGQNTEAFF.

The chain joins TRBV2 to TRBJ1-5; a weak D match, TRBD1 (6 bases). Trimming removed 4 bases from V and 4 bases from J, with 17 bases in between. The CDR3 covers 16 residues. Germline V gene sequence: CDR1 SNHLY, CDR2 FYNNEI. The CDR3 region is CASSGQSQGGNQPQHF. The CDR3 region has the DNA TGTGCCAGCAGTGGACAGTCACAAGGGGGAAATCAGCCCCAGCATTTT.

The chain couples TRBV30 to TRBJ1-5, with D unresolved. Germline values: CDR1 GTSNPN, CDR2 SVGIG (reference sequence). V lost 3 bases, J lost 11 bases, and 17 bases lay in between. This CDR3 comprises 13 residues. CDR3: CAWSQQSSQTQHF. The DNA for the CDR3 is TGTGCCTGGAGCCAGCAGTCTTCTCAAACCCAGCATTTT.

The chain uses TRBV30 and TRBJ1-1; D perhaps matches TRBD1 (5 bases). This CDR3 comprises 14 residues. CDR1 and CDR2 from the germline V gene are GTSNPN and SVGIG (reference sequence). V lost 0 bases and J 4 bases, leaving 12 bases between the germline ends. The CDR3 protein is CAWSVRGVGTEAFF. As DNA, the CDR3 is TGTGCCTGGAGTGTTAGGGGTGTGGGCACTGAAGCTTTCTTT.

The chain combines TRBV7-2 with TRBJ2-1, with no clear D. Germline-derived CDR1 and CDR2 are SGHTA and FQGNSA. Trimming took 2 bases from V and 0 from J, leaving 11 bases between them. The CDR3 consists of 16 residues. Written as DNA, the CDR3 is TGTGCCAGCAGCTTAATGAGTGGGTTCTCCTACAATGAGCAGTTCTTC. It encodes CASSLMSGFSYNEQFF.

V and J are TRBV28 and TRBJ1-2; no clear D gene. Germline-derived CDR1 and CDR2 are MDHEN and SYDVKM. The CDR3 extends over 11 amino acids. The V gene lost 5 bases and the J gene lost 4 bases, with 5 bases spanning the gap. CDR3 region: CASSTFYGYTF. The DNA of the CDR3 is TGTGCCAGCAGTACTTTCTATGGCTACACCTTC.

This clone has only a few counts. The gene calls are TRBV6-4 and TRBJ2-3; the D gene is possibly TRBD2 (7 bases). Germline assignment: CDR1 MRHNA and CDR2 SNTAGT. Trimming removed 2 bases from V and 0 bases from J, with 9 bases in between. The CDR3 spans 15 residues. The CDR3 DNA sequence: TGTGCCAGCAGTGACGGGGGGGCTAGCACAGATACGCAGTATTTT. This gives the protein CASSDGGASTDTQYF.

The CDR3 is CASSYDRVARETQYF. The CDR3 DNA reads as TGTGCCAGCAGTTATGACAGGGTAGCACGGGAGACCCAGTACTTC. V and J are TRBV6-5 and TRBJ2-5; the match to TRBD1 covers 7 bases. Germline V CDR1 and CDR2: MNHEY, SVGAGI. The CDR3 has 15 residues. The J segment lost 5 bases and the V segment lost 3 bases, leaving 9 bases of the junction unmatched.

The V call is TRBV10-1, the J call TRBJ2-3, with D perhaps TRBD1 (5 bases). Trimming took 5 bases from V and 0 from J, leaving 12 bases between them. Germline lookup yields CDR1 WNHNN and CDR2 SYGVQD (reference sequence). The CDR3 extends over 15 amino acids. The DNA of the CDR3 is TGCGCCAGCAGTCCGACAGTCGAAAGCACAGATACGCAGTATTTT. This translates into CASSPTVESTDTQYF.

The V gene is TRBV30, the J gene TRBJ1-3; D is ambiguous. CDR1 is GTSNPN and CDR2 is SVGIG in the germline V gene (reference sequence). CDR3 length: 14 residues. The V end was cut by 4 bases, the J end by 0 bases, with 10 bases between. CDR3 nucleotide sequence: TGTGCCTGGAATAAGGGCCTCTCTGGAAACACCATATATTTT. Translation gives CAWNKGLSGNTIYF.